The clone carrying this TCR beta chain is medium-sized (0.01 to 0.1%) within its sample. This entry comes from a study of spatial heterogeneity in lung cancer. About the research overall: Detection of beta-chain sequences consistently exceeded that of alpha-chain sequences.

TCRdb redid the calling of the 5' RACE reads with MiXCR, one entry per CDR3 protein. This table holds some 21,000 distinct CDR3 sequences, 4.6% found once. Time point: sample taken at primary tumor resection. The sequenced material consisted of unsorted whole RNA from tumor, nontumor lung or frozen PBMC. The receptor comes from a male donor with early-stage non-small cell lung cancer. Sequenced material: PBMCs, taken at surgery.

CDR3 in amino acids: CASSYSNSPLHF. The CDR3 DNA follows: TGTGCCAGCAGTTACTCTAATTCACCCCTCCACTTT. The V gene is TRBV6-5, the J gene TRBJ1-6; no firm D call. The CDR3 sequence is 12 residues long. The V gene's germline CDR1 is MNHEY and CDR2 SVGAGI. V gave up 0 bases and J gave up 6 bases, with 0 bases separating them.